This T cell receptor beta chain was sequenced during a study of shared clonotypes between healthy human individuals. About the research overall: Researchers assigned three CD4 naive, three CD4 memory, two CD8 naive and one CD8 memory plate to each donor.

The CDR3 contains 14 residues. CDR1 and CDR2 (germline): MDHEN, SYDVKM. V gave up 4 bases and J gave up 6 bases; unmatched junction bases: 8. Sorted-subset replicate PCRs used about 200 ng of genomic DNA. This amount corresponded to 30,000 to 35,000 T cell genomes. Only in-frame clones appear in the TCRdb table, and some are missing; sequencing was by immunoSEQ multiplex PCR. This repertoire shows about 2,200,000 clones, 85% to 95% found once; its top ten account for about 1.8%. The naive CD8 population came from CD45RO-negative cells selected for CCR7, without terminally differentiated effector memory CD45RA+ cells.

This chain connects TRBV28 to TRBJ1-2, with TRBD1 matching over 7 bases. The sequencing sample was made of naive CD8+ T cells from PBMCs. The receptor comes from a man younger than 30 in good health. Some clones in this sample may be carry-over from other donors' samples. The CDR3 sequence is CASSWTGTANGYTF. The CDR3 bases are TGTGCCAGCAGTTGGACCGGGACAGCGAATGGCTACACCTTC.